Detailed here is one T cell receptor beta chain. Its specificity is not known. A primer matching the constant region was used to make TCR beta cDNA from approximately 500 ng of total RNA. Libraries of TCR beta came from three nested multiplex PCR rounds with slightly modified ARM-PCR. Via MiXCR, TCRdb re-called the multiplex PCR reads, giving one row per CDR3 protein. The repertoire has 20,000 to 30,000 distinct CDR3 sequences, over 60% of them found once; the top ten carry about 30%. Joint extraction of RNA and DNA used roughly 19-32 mg of bulk tissue that was unsorted. Each sampled tumor had five separate regions taken from it. Tumor samples each held over 80% viable tumor cells. The sample comes from a study of tumor-infiltrating lymphocytes in primary liver carcinoma. Study-wide findings and caveats: Tumors reached a significantly greater top-250-clone fraction than blood did (p = 0.039).

This clonotype was sampled from a woman between 25 and 40 years old with primary liver carcinoma and hepatitis B virus infection. Sequencing used liver tumor tissue from sampling region 5. The sample's subset: tumor region T5, tumor centre.

CDR3 DNA: TGTGCCAGCAGCTCATTACCGGGTCCCTACGTATACGAGCAGTACTTC. This codes for CASSSLPGPYVYEQYF. The chain uses TRBV11-2 and TRBJ2-7, with D unclear. Germline values: CDR1 SGHAT, CDR2 FQNNGV. Trimming removed 4 bases from V and 4 bases from J, with 20 bases in between. The CDR3 sequence is 16 residues long.